What follows is one T cell receptor beta chain and its context. Germline V gene sequence: CDR1 SGHTA, CDR2 FQGNSA. With 5 bases removed from V and 9 bases from J, the gap between germline ends came to 17 bases. CDR3 length: 15 residues. These data are taken from a study of control samples from healthy donors and cancer patients. Sequencing used immunoSEQ multiplex PCR; TCRdb keeps in-frame clones, though not all of them. The sample yields 150,000 or so clones, around 93% seen once. This sequence was found in a woman aged 60-70 years in good health. Sequenced material: blood. V gene TRBV7-2 combines with J gene TRBJ1-6, with D uncertain. The CDR3 sequence: CASSGQRGVGSPLHF. Here the CDR3 DNA reads TGTGCCAGCAGCGGGCAGCGAGGCGTGGGTTCACCCCTCCACTTT.